This record covers a single T cell receptor beta chain. Its antigen is still unknown. The sample comes from a study of identical twins. TCRdb independently ran MiXCR on the 5' RACE reads; one entry per CDR3 protein. Of some 560,000 distinct CDR3 sequences in the sample, nearly 10% were seen once. The CDR3 extends over 15 amino acids. The V end lost 5 bases, the J end lost 6 bases, and 20 bases lay between the germline ends. The germline V gene has CDR1 DFQATT and CDR2 SNEGSKA (reference sequence). In every case, the donor was a healthy Caucasian. Overall study results and limits: Fewer insertions were carried by abundant cord blood beta clonotypes, but none was seen in memory repertoires.

The sample was also reused in another study, on yellow fever vaccine responses in identical twins.

The sequencing sample was made of PBMCs. V gene TRBV20-1 combines with J gene TRBJ2-1, with D tentatively TRBD1 (6 bases). The sequence came from a woman aged 18-29 years in good health. This CDR3 is CSAQNNRASTNEQFF. Written as DNA, the CDR3 is TGCAGTGCTCAAAATAACAGGGCTAGCACCAATGAGCAGTTCTTC.